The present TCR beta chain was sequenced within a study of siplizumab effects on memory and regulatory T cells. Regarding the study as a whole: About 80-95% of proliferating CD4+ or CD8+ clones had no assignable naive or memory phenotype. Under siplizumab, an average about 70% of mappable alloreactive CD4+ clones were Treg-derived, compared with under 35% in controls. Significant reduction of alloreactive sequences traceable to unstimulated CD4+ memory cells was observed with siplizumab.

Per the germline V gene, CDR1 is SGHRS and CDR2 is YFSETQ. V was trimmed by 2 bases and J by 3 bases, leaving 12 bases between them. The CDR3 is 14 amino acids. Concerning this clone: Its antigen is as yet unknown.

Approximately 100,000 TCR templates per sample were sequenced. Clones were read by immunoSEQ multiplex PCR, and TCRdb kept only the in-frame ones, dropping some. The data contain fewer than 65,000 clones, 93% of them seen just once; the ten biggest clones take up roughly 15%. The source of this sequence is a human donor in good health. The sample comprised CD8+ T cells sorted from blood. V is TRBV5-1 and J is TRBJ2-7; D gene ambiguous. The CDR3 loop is CASSFLGIGYEQYF. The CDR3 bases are TGCGCCAGCAGCTTTTTGGGTATCGGCTACGAGCAGTACTTC. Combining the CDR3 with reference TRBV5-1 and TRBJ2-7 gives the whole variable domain KAGVTQTPRYLIKTRGQQVTLSCSPISGHRSVSWYQQTPGQGLQFLFEYFSETQRNKGNFPGRFSGRQFSNSRSEMNVSTLELGDSALYLCASSFLGIGYEQYFGPGTRLTVT.